The subject of this entry is one T cell receptor beta chain. Its antigen is not yet known. Within one base of it there is no much larger clone, and no base qualities were kept. The sample is drawn from a study of shared clonotypes between healthy human individuals (dated by TCRdb to the early 2020s). With regard to the full study: A couple of women and a few men aged 18 to 49 years were included in the cohort. Per donor, three plates each were used for CD4 naive and CD4 memory, two for CD8 naive, and one for CD8 memory. To estimate repertoire size and how much clonotypes are shared between individuals, the study performed deep sequencing of blood TCR repertoires from roughly five healthy adults. To increase sequencing depth and limit assay-specific biases, TCR repertoire library preparation and sequencing were carried out by different laboratories using diverse techniques. Leukapheresis yielded between about 0.85 and 9.5 billion PBMCs per donor. On the study overall, not on this receptor specifically: Naive subsets generally had larger estimated clonotype richness than memory subsets did. When four donors were compared, the shared fraction of clonotypes was about 5% for naive CD4, around 3.5% for naive CD8, more than 2% for memory CD4, and roughly 0.43% for memory CD8. The genetic and exposure-history diversity represented was limited by the small number of donors. Clonotypes shared by all four sorted-subset donors showed higher generation probabilities than non-shared clonotypes. Only blood was sampled, and tissue TCR repertoires likely differ from those in blood. Rarefaction of sorted-subset datasets indicated incomplete sequencing despite the large sequencing depth. Based on pairwise subsampling, the degree of clonotype sharing among donors was expected to be affected by sequencing depth.

The germline V gene (reference sequence) yields PRHDT for CDR1 and FYEKMQ for CDR2. Trimming leaves V shorter by 2 bases and J shorter by 5 bases, with the junction holding 7 bases beyond the gene matches. The cysteine opens and the phenylalanine closes a CDR3 of 16 amino acids. Just CDR3 DNA is preserved here, 48 bases in frame from base 1. The donors were healthy, HIV-negative adults with no recently reported acute infections or vaccinations. Every donor was a Caucasian adult residing in Nashville, Tennessee, USA. Magnetic negative selection was used to enrich CD4+ T cells, after which naive cells were positively selected on CD45RA and the negative fraction became the memory subset. Blood was collected by leukapheresis, and PBMCs were isolated by Ficoll-Histopaque density gradient centrifugation and then cryopreserved in liquid nitrogen vapor phase. Analytical flow cytometry was used to check the purity and quantity of each magnetically sorted T cell population. Genomic DNA was isolated from each sorted fraction and quantified by UV absorbance on a Nanodrop 2000c.

Using the deep immunoSEQ assay, multiplex PCR amplified TCR CDR3 regions from genomic DNA. Extracted genomic DNA from each cell subset was spread evenly across all wells of several immunoSEQ 96-well plates, with each plate serving as a replicate. For sorted subsets, around 200 ng genomic DNA, equal to approximately 30,000 T cell genomes, was loaded into each replicate PCR. Purified libraries were measured with a Qubit 3.0 fluorometer, size-checked on a Bioanalyzer 2100, and measured again with the KAPA Library Quantification kit. Every immunoSEQ 96-well plate was sequenced on a dedicated single-read 150-cycle Illumina NextSeq 550 flow cell. The authors processed their data as follows. The immunoSEQ output contained only junctional sequences without quality scores, so filtering could not match that applied to full-length reads. Sequences were annotated with PyIR, a Python wrapper for IgBLAST v1.9, and V/J genes and CDR3 were assigned using IMGT germline references. Reads were removed for weak V/J assignments (E-value above 1e-6), missing CDR3, stop codons, out-of-frame junctions, or ambiguous translated residues. V3J clonotypes were defined by identical inferred V gene, J gene, and CDR3 amino acid sequence. Percentage overlap between repertoires was calculated by dividing the number of shared unique clonotypes by the size of the smaller repertoire. Richness of each repertoire was evaluated using RTK rarefaction, the Chao1 estimator, and Recon v2.1 estimates of unobserved clonotypes. For all TCRbeta clonotypes obtained by the gDNA method from a few donors, generation probabilities were computed with OLGA. TCRdb took this table from immuneACCESS and kept in-frame rearrangements with V and J called. Such tables lack part of the clones; where checked against another copy, unresolved V genes explain under half of the gap, and the rest is unexplained. That table supplies the V and J calls and clone size; D and trimming were determined from the DNA. Counted in this sample were 640,000 or so clones; about two thirds of them appeared once. The top ten hold 1.8% of the sample.

The V and J segments used are TRBV13 and TRBJ2-2, with TRBD2 identical over 8 junction bases. The sample was memory CD4+ T cells sorted from blood. The sample's cell subset or site label, decoded: CD45RA-negative fraction. This TCR came from a woman aged 25-40 years in good health. The DNA sequence is given as TGTGCCAGCAGCTTATATGGGACTAGGGGTACCGGGGAGCTGTTTTTT. Its protein reads: CASSLYGTRGTGELFF.